The rows below give T cell receptor beta chains drawn from one sample of a study of blood T cell repertoires in COVID-19. This table comes from immunoSEQ multiplex PCR, and its TCRdb copy is limited to in-frame clones, with some not included. This table has 150,000 to 180,000 clones, 65% to 90% appearing once. Specimen: peripheral blood. Source of these receptors: a woman aged 45-65 years with acute or convalescent COVID-19. Both conserved end residues are trimmed from each CDR3. The D gene is left open where the match is weak. A row's size may be missing; if present it is once, few, many or a size class.

J: TRBJ2-3; V: TRBV19; D: NA; length: 13; size: NA; CDR3: ASRQDRVTPYTQY
J: TRBJ2-2; V: TRBV7-2; D: TRBD2; length: 13; size: NA; CDR3: ASRPGLVGTGELF
J: TRBJ2-1; V: TRBV19; D: TRBD2; length: 12; size: NA; CDR3: ASKFLAGSNEQF
J: TRBJ1-2; V: TRBV29-1; D: TRBD1; length: 11; size: few; CDR3: SVVQGGGYGYT
J: TRBJ2-1; V: TRBV29-1; D: NA; length: 11; size: NA; CDR3: SVELASYNEQF
J: TRBJ2-2; V: TRBV9; D: TRBD2; length: 14; size: NA; CDR3: ASSVDVAGGTGELF
J: TRBJ1-5; V: TRBV6-2/TRBV6-3; D: TRBD1; length: 14; size: NA; CDR3: ASSYLTGGTNQPQH
J: TRBJ1-2; V: TRBV7-2; D: NA; length: 11; size: NA; CDR3: ASSLGRTNGYT
J: TRBJ1-2; V: TRBV5-1; D: TRBD1; length: 11; size: NA; CDR3: ASSRDSNYGYT
J: TRBJ2-3; V: TRBV3-1/TRBV3-2; D: TRBD2; length: 15; size: NA; CDR3: ASSQGLADISTDTQY
J: TRBJ1-5; V: TRBV7-6; D: NA; length: 13; size: NA; CDR3: ASSQQVYSNQPQH
J: TRBJ1-1; V: TRBV7-9; D: TRBD1; length: 12; size: NA; CDR3: ASRLGQGITEAF
J: TRBJ1-2; V: TRBV5-1; D: NA; length: 10; size: NA; CDR3: ASSLPSGGYT
J: TRBJ2-5; V: TRBV3-1/TRBV3-2; D: NA; length: 12; size: NA; CDR3: ASSLTGLGETQY
J: TRBJ2-7; V: TRBV6-2/TRBV6-3; D: NA; length: 16; size: NA; CDR3: ASSRGSKIGRRSYEQY
J: TRBJ1-5; V: TRBV4-2; D: NA; length: 13; size: NA; CDR3: ASSREPTSNQPQH
J: TRBJ2-7; V: TRBV7-3; D: NA; length: 14; size: NA; CDR3: ASSPPRRSRPYEQY
J: TRBJ2-2; V: TRBV10-3; D: TRBD1; length: 12; size: NA; CDR3: AIRGQGAGGELF
J: TRBJ1-2; V: TRBV5-1; D: TRBD1; length: 16; size: NA; CDR3: ASSPGTGPFPPLYGYT
J: TRBJ1-1; V: TRBV18; D: NA; length: 14; size: once; CDR3: ASSPGAGAVETEAF
J: TRBJ1-4; V: TRBV6-5; D: NA; length: 13; size: NA; CDR3: ASSFLTGTNEKLF
J: TRBJ1-3; V: TRBV28; D: NA; length: 17; size: NA; CDR3: ASTSWAQGAPSSGNTIY
J: TRBJ1-5; V: TRBV5-8; D: NA; length: 13; size: once; CDR3: ASSVGWTSDQPQH
J: TRBJ1-3; V: TRBV30; D: NA; length: 11; size: few; CDR3: AWAMSSGNTIY
J: TRBJ2-5; V: TRBV24-1; D: TRBD1; length: 13; size: NA; CDR3: ATSDPGQGGETQY
J: TRBJ1-1; V: TRBV4-3; D: TRBD1; length: 12; size: NA; CDR3: ASSQAQGGTEAF
J: TRBJ2-7; V: TRBV12-5; D: NA; length: 12; size: few; CDR3: ASGLVTGRSEQY
J: TRBJ2-5; V: TRBV18; D: TRBD1; length: 13; size: NA; CDR3: ASSPGQGRKETQY
J: TRBJ2-7; V: TRBV28; D: TRBD1; length: 12; size: once; CDR3: ASSWGRGLDEQY
J: TRBJ2-7; V: TRBV28; D: NA; length: 10; size: NA; CDR3: ASSPPRGEQY
J: TRBJ2-7; V: TRBV18; D: NA; length: 12; size: NA; CDR3: ASSLGPQGYEQY
J: TRBJ2-7; V: TRBV28; D: NA; length: 12; size: once; CDR3: ASSFSPAIYEQY